This record looks at one TCR beta chain sequence and its context. One junction end disagrees with the germline gene, perhaps due to a read error. The data are from a study of blood T cell repertoires in COVID-19. Study at large: The analysed material was cDNA or gDNA that came from T cells, B-cell-depleted T cells, or PBMCs.

Participants, roughly 18 to 90 years old, spanned under 25 US areas. Sequencing used immunoSEQ multiplex PCR; TCRdb keeps in-frame clones, though not all of them. The repertoire holds around 420,000 clones, with 88% as singletons. CDR3 length equals 12 residues. The germline V gene has CDR1 SGHDT and CDR2 YYEEEE. This chain links TRBV5-6 with TRBJ2-7; tentative D call: TRBD2 (5 bases). Sequenced material: PBMCs or T cells enriched from blood (not recorded which). This TCR was recovered from a woman aged 40 to 50 with acute COVID-19. The CDR3 reads CASSQPGFKEHF. The DNA for the CDR3 is TGTGCCAGCAGCCAGCCGGGGTTTAAGGAGCACTTC. Variable domain in full (rest from reference TRBV5-6 and TRBJ2-7): DAGVTQSPTHLIKTRGQQVTLRCSPKSGHDTVSWYQQALGQGPQFIFQYYEEEERQRGNFPDRFSGHQFPNYSSELNVNALLLGDSALYLCASSQPGFKEHFGPGTRLTVT.